A single sample gave rise to the 22 T cell receptor beta chains below, sequenced in a study of technical replicates of blood from a few donors. Generated by immunoSEQ multiplex PCR, the TCRdb table keeps only in-frame clones and is missing some. The sample has over 50,000 clones, 70% to 90% seen once. Sequenced input: PBMCs. These receptors all stem from a human donor in good health. Some clones in this sample may be carry-over from other donors' samples.

This clone appeared a single time. The chain carries TRBV27 and TRBJ1-1; TRBD1 matches 7 bases. Germline values: CDR1 MNHEY, CDR2 SMNVEV (reference sequence). Trimming took 2 bases from V and 4 from J; bases not matched to a gene: 7. CDR3 length equals 15 residues. The CDR3 region is CASSLRGQTRTEAFF. The CDR3 coding sequence is TGTGCCAGCAGTTTACGGGGACAGACTCGCACTGAAGCTTTCTTT.

Only one count was recorded for this clone. The rearrangement joins TRBV4-2 to TRBJ2-3; TRBD2 agrees at 7 bases. The CDR3 totals 17 residues. With V trimmed by 1 base and J by 3 bases, 10 bases remained unmatched. Germline assignment: CDR1 LGHNA and CDR2 YNFKEQ. CDR3 protein: CASSQVLIAGWTDTQYF. CDR3 coding DNA: TGTGCCAGCAGCCAAGTTTTGATAGCGGGTTGGACAGATACGCAGTATTTT.

The chain uses TRBV4-1 and TRBJ1-6; the D gene is possibly TRBD1 (5 bases). The CDR3 is 16 residues long. V was cut by 2 bases and J by 6 bases, with 14 bases left in between. Per germline, CDR1 MGHRA and CDR2 YSYEKL. The CDR3 sequence is CASSQWAGVGNSPLHF. CDR3 bases: TGCGCCAGCAGCCAATGGGCGGGGGTGGGTAATTCACCCCTCCACTTT.

V gene TRBV5-1 combines with J gene TRBJ2-5; D remains unclear. CDR1 and CDR2 from the germline V gene are SGHRS and YFSETQ. CDR3 length: 14 residues. V lost 0 bases and J lost 1, with 7 bases in between. In nucleotides, the CDR3 is TGCGCCAGCAGCTTGGCCATCAGCCAAGAGACCCAGTACTTC. Its protein product is CASSLAISQETQYF.

The V and J genes are TRBV7-9 and TRBJ1-2; unclear D gene. The germline V gene encodes CDR1 SEHNR and CDR2 FQNEAQ (reference sequence). Deletions cut 7 bases from V and 5 bases from J, with 17 bases between. The CDR3 loop spans 14 amino acids. DNA of the CDR3: TGTGCCAGCACGGAGACGGAAGACTGGTATGGCTACACCTTC. Translation: CASTETEDWYGYTF.

The chain is built from TRBV4-2 and TRBJ1-3; D possibly corresponds to TRBD1 (5 bases). The CDR3 has 15 residues. The V end was cut by 3 bases, the J end by 2 bases, with 11 bases between. Germline lookup yields CDR1 LGHNA and CDR2 YNFKEQ. The CDR3 loop reads CASSHSQGPGNTIYF. The CDR3 DNA follows: TGTGCCAGCAGCCACTCCCAGGGCCCTGGAAACACCATATATTTT.

The chain combines TRBV7-2 with TRBJ2-5, with TRBD2 matching 11 bases. The trim removed 1 base at V and 5 bases at J, leaving 3 bases unmatched. This CDR3 comprises 15 residues. Germline V gene lookup returns CDR1 SGHTA and CDR2 FQGNSA. The CDR3, as DNA: TGTGCCAGCAGCTTAGTAGCGGGGGGGATGGAGACCCAGTACTTC. This sequence encodes CASSLVAGGMETQYF.

The CDR3 sequence is CASSENRGKNTEAFF. In DNA form, the CDR3 reads TGTGCCAGCAGCGAAAACAGGGGGAAGAACACTGAAGCTTTCTTT. The J gene is TRBJ1-1, the V gene TRBV7-3; 8 bases agree with TRBD1. Germline V gene sequence: CDR1 SGHTA, CDR2 FQGTGA. CDR3 length: 15 residues. V lost 5 bases and J lost 1; bases outside the gene matches: 6.

This clone was observed a single time. The chain joins TRBV4-1 to TRBJ2-1; 7 bases map to TRBD2. This CDR3 region has 16 residues. In germline, CDR1 is MGHRA, CDR2 YSYEKL. J was trimmed by 0 bases and V by 3 bases; bases with no gene match: 5. The CDR3 DNA is TGCGCCAGCAGCCATCGGGAGGAAGGCTCCTACAATGAGCAGTTCTTC. Protein sequence: CASSHREEGSYNEQFF.

The rearrangement links TRBV7-2 to TRBJ1-4; unclear D gene. The CDR3 spans 12 residues. V lost 5 bases to trimming and J lost 3 bases, with 4 bases between them. Germline assignment: CDR1 SGHTA and CDR2 FQGNSA. The CDR3 sequence is CASSRANEKLFF. As DNA, the CDR3 is TGTGCCAGCAGCCGAGCTAATGAAAAACTGTTTTTT.

This chain connects TRBV4-3 to TRBJ1-6, with 12 positions matching TRBD1. Trimming cost V 0 bases and J 12 bases; bases outside gene matches: 6. The CDR3 sequence is 16 residues long. Germline lookup yields CDR1 LGHNA and CDR2 YSLEER. The CDR3 reads CASSQDSGTGGLPLHF. Written as DNA, the CDR3 is TGCGCCAGCAGCCAAGATTCGGGGACAGGGGGCTTACCCCTCCACTTT.

V gene TRBV7-9 combines with J gene TRBJ2-1; weak D call: TRBD2 (6 bases). CDR3 length equals 12 residues. Germline values: CDR1 SEHNR, CDR2 FQNEAQ (reference sequence). V lost 5 bases, J lost 9 bases, and 11 bases lay in between. The DNA for the CDR3 is TGTGCCAGCAGCGGTTCCGGGGGTGAGCAGTTCTTC. Translation: CASSGSGGEQFF. Full variable domain (missing parts from reference TRBV7-9 and TRBJ2-1): DTGVSQNPRHKITKRGQNVTFRCDPISEHNRLYWYRQTLGQGPEFLTYFQNEAQLEKSRLLSDRFSAERPKGSFSTLEIQRTEQGDSAMYLCASSGSGGEQFFGPGTRLTVL.

The V gene is TRBV29-1, the J gene TRBJ2-5; maybe TRBD1 (5 bases). V lost 7 bases to trimming and J lost 3 bases, with 15 bases between them. The CDR3 has 13 amino acids. Germline V gene sequence: CDR1 SQVTM, CDR2 ANQGSEA. Here the CDR3 reads CSAHPWGEETQYF. CDR3 sequence (DNA): TGCAGCGCCCACCCGTGGGGCGAAGAGACCCAGTACTTC.

The chain couples TRBV6-5 to TRBJ1-1; tentatively, D is TRBD1 (5 bases). V was clipped by 2 bases and J by 13 bases, with 17 bases between them. Germline CDR1 MNHEY, CDR2 SVGAGI. The CDR3 loop spans 13 amino acids. CDR3 bases: TGTGCCAGCAGTTACGATGGGGGAGGGAGTGTTTTCTTT. Translated, it gives CASSYDGGGSVFF.

This clone was detected only a few times. V is TRBV2 and J is TRBJ2-2; D is possibly TRBD1 (6 bases). Germline CDR1 is SNHLY and CDR2 is FYNNEI. Trimming took off 3 bases at V and 4 bases at J, with 12 bases between the two ends. The CDR3 length is 15 residues. CDR3 sequence reads: CASSDRTATTGELFF. DNA for the CDR3: TGTGCCAGCAGTGATCGGACAGCAACCACCGGGGAGCTGTTTTTT.

The chain joins TRBV19 to TRBJ2-7; 10 bases agree with TRBD2. V gave up 8 bases and J gave up 0 bases; unmatched junction bases: 7. This CDR3 spans 15 amino acids. Germline assignment: CDR1 LNHDA and CDR2 SQIVND (reference sequence). Written as DNA, the CDR3 is TGTGCCAGTCAGCGGGGGGGATTTAGCTCCTACGAGCAGTACTTC. Protein: CASQRGGFSSYEQYF. Variable domain in full (rest from reference TRBV19 and TRBJ2-7): DGGITQSPKYLFRKEGQNVTLSCEQNLNHDAMYWYRQDPGQGLRLIYYSQIVNDFQKGDIAEGYSVSREKKESFPLTVTSAQKNPTAFYLCASQRGGFSSYEQYFGPGTRLTVT.

This chain connects TRBV5-1 to TRBJ1-1; 7 bases map to TRBD1. The CDR3 runs to 15 residues. Per the germline V gene, CDR1 is SGHRS and CDR2 is YFSETQ. The junction had 8 bases not matched to a gene; V was cut back by 0 bases and J by 6 bases. CDR3 bases: TGCGCCAGCAGCTTGGAGGGACAGCTGAGATCTGAAGCTTTCTTT. The encoded protein is CASSLEGQLRSEAFF. Full variable domain (remainder filled in from reference TRBV5-1 and TRBJ1-1): KAGVTQTPRYLIKTRGQQVTLSCSPISGHRSVSWYQQTPGQGLQFLFEYFSETQRNKGNFPGRFSGRQFSNSRSEMNVSTLELGDSALYLCASSLEGQLRSEAFFGQGTRLTVV.

Concerning this clone itself: The junction departs from germline at one end; a sequencing error may be responsible. V and J are TRBV5-4 and TRBJ2-1; the D gene is possibly TRBD1 (7 bases). CDR1 and CDR2 (germline): SGHNT, YYREEE (reference sequence). The CDR3 has 13 residues. CDR3 nucleotides: TGTGCCAGCAGCTCGGGAGAGACAGGGTTGGTGCTCTTC. It codes for CASSSGETGLVLF.

The table lists this clone with many counts. The gene calls are TRBV10-3 and TRBJ1-3; 8 nucleotides match TRBD1. The CDR3 runs 14 residues. Trimming cost V 4 bases and J 4 bases; bases outside gene matches: 3. Germline V gives CDR1 ENHRY, CDR2 SYGVKD. This CDR3 is CAISVAGGGNTIYF. The CDR3 nucleotides are TGTGCCATCAGTGTTGCAGGGGGCGGAAACACCATATATTTT.

J is TRBJ1-6 and V is TRBV2; 8 positions agree with TRBD1. CDR1 and CDR2 (germline): SNHLY, FYNNEI. This CDR3 has 17 residues. Losses at the gene ends were 3 bases for V and 7 bases for J; bases not matched to a gene: 11. DNA for the CDR3: TGTGCCAGCAGTGAGGGGGTAAGGACAGGGCTCAATTCACCCCTCCACTTT. Translated, it gives CASSEGVRTGLNSPLHF.

The chain employs TRBV6-1 and TRBJ1-2; D uncertain. The CDR3 contains 13 residues. V was cut by 7 bases and J by 5 bases, with 14 bases left in between. The germline V gene has CDR1 MNHNS and CDR2 SASEGT. As DNA, the CDR3 is TGTGCCAGCACCTACAGCACCGCATATGGCTACACCTTC. Amino acid sequence: CASTYSTAYGYTF.

The genes are TRBV7-6 and TRBJ2-1; weak D call: TRBD1 (6 bases). Germline V gives CDR1 SGHVS, CDR2 FNYEAQ. Between the trimmed V and J ends, which lost 1 base and 8 bases, there was a span of 12 bases. The CDR3 covers 14 residues. In DNA, the CDR3 is TGTGCCAGCAGCTTAGTACAGGGTTTGCATGAGCAGTTCTTC. It is translated as CASSLVQGLHEQFF.